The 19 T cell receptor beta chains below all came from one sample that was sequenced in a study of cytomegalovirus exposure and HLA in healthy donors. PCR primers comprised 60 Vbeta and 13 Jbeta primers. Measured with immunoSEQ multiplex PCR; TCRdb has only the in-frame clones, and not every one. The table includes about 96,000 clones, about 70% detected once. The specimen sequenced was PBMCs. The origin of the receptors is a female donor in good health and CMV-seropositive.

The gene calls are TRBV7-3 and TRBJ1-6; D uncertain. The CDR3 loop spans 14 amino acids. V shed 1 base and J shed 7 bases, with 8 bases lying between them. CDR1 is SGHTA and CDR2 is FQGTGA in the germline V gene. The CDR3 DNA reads TGTGCCAGCAGCTTAAGCGGGTCAAATTCACCCCTCCACTTT. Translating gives CASSLSGSNSPLHF. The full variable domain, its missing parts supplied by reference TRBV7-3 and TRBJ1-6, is GAGVSQTPSNKVTEKGKYVELRCDPISGHTALYWYRQSLGQGPEFLIYFQGTGAADDSGLPNDRFFAVRPEGSVSTLKIQRTERGDSAVYLCASSLSGSNSPLHFGNGTRLTVT.

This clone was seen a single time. The CDR3: CASSTTGAGGDYNEQFF. CDR3 coding DNA: TGCGCCAGCAGCACAACCGGAGCGGGGGGTGACTACAATGAGCAGTTCTTC. The chain is built from TRBV4-3 and TRBJ2-1; 9 nucleotides agree with TRBD2. Looked up from germline, CDR1 is LGHNA and CDR2 is YSLEER. This CDR3 spans 17 amino acids. J was trimmed by 3 bases and V by 5 bases; bases with no gene match: 11.

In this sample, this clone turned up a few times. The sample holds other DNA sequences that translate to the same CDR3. CDR3 in amino acids: CASSARRGDTEAFF. As DNA, the CDR3 is TGTGCCAGCAGTGCTCGACGGGGGGACACTGAAGCTTTCTTT. The gene calls are TRBV2 and TRBJ1-1; TRBD1 might be the D (5 bases). Trimming shortened V by 4 bases and J by 3 bases, and 12 bases separated the two germline ends. Germline CDR1 reads SNHLY; CDR2 reads FYNNEI. This CDR3 contains 14 residues.

The CDR3 reads CASMFSEGDEAFF. CDR3 bases: TGTGCCAGCATGTTTTCGGAAGGAGATGAAGCTTTCTTT. The chain joins TRBV27 to TRBJ1-1; D not certain. Germline CDR1 is MNHEY and CDR2 is SMNVEV (reference sequence). This CDR3 spans 13 amino acids. V was shortened by 7 bases and J by 7 bases, with 16 bases between the two germline ends.

CDR3 sequence (DNA): TGCGCCAGCAGCCGACAGGGAGAAGAGACCCAGTACTTC. Its protein is CASSRQGEETQYF. The chain joins TRBV5-1 to TRBJ2-5, with 7 bases matching TRBD1. V lost 4 bases and J lost 3; bases outside the gene matches: 3. The germline V gene encodes CDR1 SGHRS and CDR2 YFSETQ. The CDR3 has 13 amino acids.

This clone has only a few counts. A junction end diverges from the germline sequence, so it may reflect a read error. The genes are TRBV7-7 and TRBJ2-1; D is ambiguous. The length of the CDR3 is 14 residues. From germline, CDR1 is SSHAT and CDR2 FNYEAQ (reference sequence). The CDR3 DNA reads TGTGCTAGCAGCTTAGATGGCAGTACCAATGAGCAGTTCTTC. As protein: CASSLDGSTNEQFF.

CDR3 in amino acids: CAWSDRENYEQYF. The CDR3 bases are TGTGCCTGGTCCGACAGGGAAAATTACGAGCAGTACTTC. The rearrangement joins TRBV30 to TRBJ2-7; 7 nucleotides line up with TRBD1. After removal of 5 bases from V and 4 bases from J, the junction contained 8 bases not matched to a gene. Germline CDR1 reads GTSNPN; CDR2 reads SVGIG (reference sequence). The CDR3 spans 13 residues.

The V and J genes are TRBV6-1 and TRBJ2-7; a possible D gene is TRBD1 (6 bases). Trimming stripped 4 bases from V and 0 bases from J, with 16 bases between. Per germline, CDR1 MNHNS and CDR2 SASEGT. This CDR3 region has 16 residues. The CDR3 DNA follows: TGTGCCAGCAGTGGGTTCGGGACACCAAGCTCCTACGAGCAGTACTTC. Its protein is CASSGFGTPSSYEQYF.

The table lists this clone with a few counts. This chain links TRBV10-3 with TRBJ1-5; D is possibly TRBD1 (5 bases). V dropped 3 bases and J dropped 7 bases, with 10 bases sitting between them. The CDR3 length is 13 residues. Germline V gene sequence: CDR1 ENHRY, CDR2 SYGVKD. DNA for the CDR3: TGTGCCATCAGTGAAGGGGCGCGGCAGCCCCAGCATTTT. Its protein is CAISEGARQPQHF.

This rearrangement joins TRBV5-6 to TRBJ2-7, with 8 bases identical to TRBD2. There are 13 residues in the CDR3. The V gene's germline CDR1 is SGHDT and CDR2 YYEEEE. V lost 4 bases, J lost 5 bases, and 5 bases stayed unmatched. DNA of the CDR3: TGTGCCAGCAGCCCGGGGGGGCCCCACGAGCAGTACTTC. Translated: CASSPGGPHEQYF.

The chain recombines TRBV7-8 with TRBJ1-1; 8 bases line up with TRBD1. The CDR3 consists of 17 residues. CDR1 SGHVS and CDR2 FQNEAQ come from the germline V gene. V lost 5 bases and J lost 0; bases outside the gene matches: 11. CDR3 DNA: TGTGCCAGCAGCCCCCGACAGGGGAATGTCTTGAACACTGAAGCTTTCTTT. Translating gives CASSPRQGNVLNTEAFF.

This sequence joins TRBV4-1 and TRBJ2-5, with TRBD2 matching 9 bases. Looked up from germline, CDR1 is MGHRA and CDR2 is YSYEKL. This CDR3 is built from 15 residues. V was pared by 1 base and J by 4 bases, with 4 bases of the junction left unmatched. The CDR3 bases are TGCGCCAGCAGCCAAGTTCTTAGCGGGGGAGAGACCCAGTACTTC. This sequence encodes CASSQVLSGGETQYF.

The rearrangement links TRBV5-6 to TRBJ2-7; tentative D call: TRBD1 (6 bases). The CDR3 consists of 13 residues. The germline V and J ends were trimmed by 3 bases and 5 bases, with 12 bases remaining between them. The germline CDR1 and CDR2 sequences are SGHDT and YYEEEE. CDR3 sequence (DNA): TGTGCCAGCAGCTGGTCAGGGGCGGACGAGCAGTACTTC. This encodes CASSWSGADEQYF.

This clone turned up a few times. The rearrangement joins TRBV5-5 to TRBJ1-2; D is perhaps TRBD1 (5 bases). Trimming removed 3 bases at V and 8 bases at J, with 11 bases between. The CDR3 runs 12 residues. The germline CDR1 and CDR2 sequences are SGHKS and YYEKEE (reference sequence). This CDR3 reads CASSSSGKGYTF. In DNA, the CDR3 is TGTGCCAGCAGCTCCTCAGGGAAAGGCTACACCTTC. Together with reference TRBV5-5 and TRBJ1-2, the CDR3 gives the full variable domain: DAGVTQSPTHLIKTRGQQVTLRCSPISGHKSVSWYQQVLGQGPQFIFQYYEKEERGRGNFPDRFSARQFPNYSSELNVNALLLGDSALYLCASSSSGKGYTFGSGTRLTVV.

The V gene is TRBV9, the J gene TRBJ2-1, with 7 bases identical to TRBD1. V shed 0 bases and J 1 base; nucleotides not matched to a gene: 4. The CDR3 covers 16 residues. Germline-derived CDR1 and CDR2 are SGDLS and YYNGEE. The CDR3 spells CASSVVGQASYNEQFF. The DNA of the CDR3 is TGTGCCAGCAGCGTAGTAGGACAGGCTTCCTACAATGAGCAGTTCTTC.

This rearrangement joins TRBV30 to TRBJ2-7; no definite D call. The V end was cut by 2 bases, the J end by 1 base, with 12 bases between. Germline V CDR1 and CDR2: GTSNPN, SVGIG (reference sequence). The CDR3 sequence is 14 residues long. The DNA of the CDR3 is TGTGCCTGGAGTTTTTCCCCCACTTCCTACGAGCAGTACTTC. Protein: CAWSFSPTSYEQYF.

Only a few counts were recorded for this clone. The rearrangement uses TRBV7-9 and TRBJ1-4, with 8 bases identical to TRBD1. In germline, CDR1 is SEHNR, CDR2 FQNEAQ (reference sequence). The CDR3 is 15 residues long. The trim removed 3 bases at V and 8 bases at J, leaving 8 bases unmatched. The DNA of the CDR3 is TGTGCCAGCAGCTTCCAGGGGGCTGGAGGAGAAAAACTGTTTTTT. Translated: CASSFQGAGGEKLFF.

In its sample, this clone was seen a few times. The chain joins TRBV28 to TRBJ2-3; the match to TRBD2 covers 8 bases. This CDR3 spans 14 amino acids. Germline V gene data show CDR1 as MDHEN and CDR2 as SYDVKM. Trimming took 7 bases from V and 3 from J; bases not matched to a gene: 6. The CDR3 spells CASIRGGETDTQYF. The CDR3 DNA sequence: TGTGCCAGCATTCGGGGGGGTGAAACAGATACGCAGTATTTT.

Written as DNA, the CDR3 is TGTGCCACTTTAAGCAGGGGGCAGAACACTGAAGCTTTCTTT. Its translation: CATLSRGQNTEAFF. This chain connects TRBV19 to TRBJ1-1, with 8 bases fitting TRBD1. The J segment lost 1 base and the V segment lost 10 bases, leaving 8 bases of the junction unmatched. CDR1 and CDR2 from the germline V gene are LNHDA and SQIVND (reference sequence). The CDR3 is 14 amino acids.